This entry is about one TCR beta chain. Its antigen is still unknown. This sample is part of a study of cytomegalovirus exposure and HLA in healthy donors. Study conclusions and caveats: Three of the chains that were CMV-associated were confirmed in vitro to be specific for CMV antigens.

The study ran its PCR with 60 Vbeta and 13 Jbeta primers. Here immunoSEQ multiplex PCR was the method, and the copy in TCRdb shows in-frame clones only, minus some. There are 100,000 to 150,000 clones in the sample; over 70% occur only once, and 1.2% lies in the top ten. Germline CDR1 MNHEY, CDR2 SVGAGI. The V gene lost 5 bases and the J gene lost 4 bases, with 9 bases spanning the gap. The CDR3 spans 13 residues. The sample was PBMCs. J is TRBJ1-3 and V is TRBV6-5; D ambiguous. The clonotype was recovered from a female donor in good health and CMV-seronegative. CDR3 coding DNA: TGTGCCAGCAGTCAACAGAGAGGAAACACCATATATTTT. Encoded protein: CASSQQRGNTIYF.